The clone carrying this TCR beta chain has at least ten counts. Unmatched junction bases numbered 5, after V lost 1 base and J lost 3 bases. The CDR3 is made up of 15 amino acids. Time point defined: sample taken at primary tumor resection. Frozen PBMC, nontumor lung or tumor provided whole RNA, which was sequenced unsorted. MiXCR, run by TCRdb on the 5' RACE reads, gives a single entry per CDR3 protein. This table holds about 36,000 distinct CDR3 sequences, 4% to 6% found once. The sample belongs to a study of spatial heterogeneity in lung cancer. This TCR came from a female donor with early-stage non-small cell lung cancer. V gene TRBV12-3 or TRBV12-4 combines with J gene TRBJ2-5; 7 nucleotides match TRBD2. The material sequenced was PBMCs, taken at surgery. The CDR3 protein is CASSLVSSGKETQYF. The CDR3 DNA sequence: TGTGCCAGCAGTTTAGTATCTAGCGGTAAAGAGACCCAGTACTTC.